This T cell receptor beta chain was captured by sequencing in a study of cytomegalovirus exposure and HLA in healthy donors. 13 Jbeta primers and 60 Vbeta primers were used for the PCR. Sequencing used immunoSEQ multiplex PCR; TCRdb keeps in-frame clones, though not all of them. The sample contains 100,000 to 150,000 clones, around 80% of which appear only once. V was shortened by 0 bases and J by 4 bases, with 10 bases between the two germline ends. The CDR3 sequence is 14 residues long. Germline V lookup: CDR1 SGHNT, CDR2 YENEEA. Sequences were obtained from PBMCs. The chain employs TRBV11-3 and TRBJ2-7, with D possibly being TRBD2 (6 bases). The TCR comes from a woman in her fifties or sixties in good health and CMV-seropositive. In DNA, the CDR3 is TGTGCCAGCAGCTTAGAGGGGACTGGTTACGAGCAGTACTTC. Translating it yields CASSLEGTGYEQYF.